This T cell receptor beta chain was observed in a study of T-cell memory formation after mild COVID-19. CDR1 is LGHDT, CDR2 YNNKEL, per germline (reference sequence). Trimming took 4 bases from V and 6 from J; bases not matched to a gene: 5. This CDR3 has 14 residues. A single record per CDR3 protein comes from TCRdb applying MiXCR to the 5' RACE reads. The profile shows about 350,000 distinct CDR3 sequences, approximately 29% of them singletons. The chain joins TRBV3-1 to TRBJ2-7, with 11 positions matching TRBD1. The sequencing sample was made of PBMCs or a T cell subset sorted from them (not recorded which). The origin of this receptor is an adult woman who had mild COVID-19 (a few samples of this study predate the infection). Cell type and time point are not known. CDR3 coding DNA: TGTGCCAGCAGCCCAGGGGACAGGGGGGCCGAGCAGTACTTC. This encodes CASSPGDRGAEQYF.